The rows below give T cell receptor beta chains drawn from one sample of a study of T-cell memory formation after mild COVID-19. One entry per CDR3 protein results from TCRdb running MiXCR on the 5' RACE reads. The table lists 450,000 or so distinct CDR3 sequences, nearly 25% of them singletons. Sequenced sample: PBMCs or a T cell subset sorted from them (not recorded which). These receptors all stem from an adult woman who had mild COVID-19 (a few samples of this study predate the infection). Cell type and time point are not known. Each CDR3 is given with its conserved first and last residue. Fields, in order: CDR3 DNA, CDR3 protein, V gene, D gene, clone size, J gene. A D gene is named only where the DNA matches it firmly. Size is omitted from some rows. Given values are once, few, many or a class for expanded clones.

cdr3_nt: TGTGCCAGCAGGGGACAGGGAGTATACCAGCCCCAGCATTTT
cdr3_aa: CASRGQGVYQPQHF
v_call: TRBV27
d_call: TRBD1
clone_size: -
j_call: TRBJ1-5

cdr3_nt: TGTGCCACCAGCAGAGATCGGAGACAAGCTAGCACAGATACGCAGTATTTT
cdr3_aa: CATSRDRRQASTDTQYF
v_call: TRBV15
d_call: -
clone_size: few
j_call: TRBJ2-3

cdr3_nt: TGCGCCAGCAGCTCTCACCGGGACCCCTATGGCTACACCTTC
cdr3_aa: CASSSHRDPYGYTF
v_call: TRBV5-1
d_call: -
clone_size: few
j_call: TRBJ1-2

cdr3_nt: TGTGCCAGCAGTTTAGGGGGAGTCAGCTCCTACGAGCAGTACTTC
cdr3_aa: CASSLGGVSSYEQYF
v_call: TRBV27
d_call: -
clone_size: few
j_call: TRBJ2-7

cdr3_nt: TGTGCCAGCAGTGAAGCGCTTGGACTAGAGGCAGATACGCAGTATTTT
cdr3_aa: CASSEALGLEADTQYF
v_call: TRBV2
d_call: TRBD2
clone_size: -
j_call: TRBJ2-3

cdr3_nt: TGTGCCAGCAGCTCCCCGCTAGCGGGAGAGGTTAATGAGCAGTTCTTC
cdr3_aa: CASSSPLAGEVNEQFF
v_call: TRBV11-3
d_call: TRBD2
clone_size: few
j_call: TRBJ2-1

cdr3_nt: TGTGCCTGGAGTGGTAACAGGGGGGCTCAGCCCCAGCATTTT
cdr3_aa: CAWSGNRGAQPQHF
v_call: TRBV30
d_call: TRBD1
clone_size: -
j_call: TRBJ1-5

cdr3_nt: TGTGCCAGCAGCCCACAGGGTCCCGGGGAGCTGTTTTTT
cdr3_aa: CASSPQGPGELFF
v_call: TRBV9
d_call: -
clone_size: -
j_call: TRBJ2-2

cdr3_nt: TGCGCCAGCATCCCCGGGTGGGGTAACGGAAGGAACACTGAAGCTTTCTTT
cdr3_aa: CASIPGWGNGRNTEAFF
v_call: TRBV5-1
d_call: -
clone_size: few
j_call: TRBJ1-1

cdr3_nt: TGTGCCAGCAGCGGGACAGTTTCCTATGGCTACACCTTC
cdr3_aa: CASSGTVSYGYTF
v_call: TRBV2
d_call: TRBD1
clone_size: -
j_call: TRBJ1-2

cdr3_nt: TGCGCCAGCAGCCAGAACTCAGGGGATACTGAAGCTTTCTTT
cdr3_aa: CASSQNSGDTEAFF
v_call: TRBV4-1
d_call: -
clone_size: many
j_call: TRBJ1-1

cdr3_nt: TGTGCCAGTAGTCCTCGGACAGGGCTAATGAATTCACCCCTCCACTTT
cdr3_aa: CASSPRTGLMNSPLHF
v_call: TRBV19
d_call: TRBD1
clone_size: many
j_call: TRBJ1-6

cdr3_nt: TGTGCCAGCAGTACCCCCGGGCGGTCCCAAGAGACCCAGTACTTC
cdr3_aa: CASSTPGRSQETQYF
v_call: TRBV5-5
d_call: -
clone_size: medium-sized
j_call: TRBJ2-5

cdr3_nt: TGTGCCAGCAGTTTATCGGCAGGCTCCTACGAGCAGTACTTC
cdr3_aa: CASSLSAGSYEQYF
v_call: TRBV27
d_call: -
clone_size: few
j_call: TRBJ2-7

cdr3_nt: TGTGCCAGCAGTTTTAACACAGGGAACTATGGCTACACCTTC
cdr3_aa: CASSFNTGNYGYTF
v_call: TRBV12-3/TRBV12-4
d_call: -
clone_size: -
j_call: TRBJ1-2

cdr3_nt: TGTGCCAGCAGCCCGGCGGGGTTCCTCTCCTACGAGCAGTACTTC
cdr3_aa: CASSPAGFLSYEQYF
v_call: TRBV12-3/TRBV12-4
d_call: -
clone_size: few
j_call: TRBJ2-7

cdr3_nt: TGCAGTGCTAGAGATGGGGCAAGACGCTCCACAGATACGCAGTATTTT
cdr3_aa: CSARDGARRSTDTQYF
v_call: TRBV20-1
d_call: -
clone_size: -
j_call: TRBJ2-3

cdr3_nt: TGTGCCAGCAGTAAGACAGGGGCAGATACGCAGTATTTT
cdr3_aa: CASSKTGADTQYF
v_call: TRBV9
d_call: TRBD1
clone_size: -
j_call: TRBJ2-3

cdr3_nt: TGTGCCAGCAGCAAAGCGTCAAGGGTTCTTTGGTCCTACAATGAGCAGTTCTTC
cdr3_aa: CASSKASRVLWSYNEQFF
v_call: TRBV21-1
d_call: -
clone_size: many
j_call: TRBJ2-1

cdr3_nt: TGTGCCACCGCGGACAGCACCTTTTGGGCTTTCTTT
cdr3_aa: CATADSTFWAFF
v_call: TRBV7-9
d_call: -
clone_size: -
j_call: TRBJ1-1

cdr3_nt: TGCAGTGCTAGACACGGCTATGGCTACACCTTC
cdr3_aa: CSARHGYGYTF
v_call: TRBV20-1
d_call: -
clone_size: -
j_call: TRBJ1-2

cdr3_nt: TGTGCCAGCAGCCCCGAATACCGCTACGAGCAGTACTTC
cdr3_aa: CASSPEYRYEQYF
v_call: TRBV12-3/TRBV12-4
d_call: -
clone_size: -
j_call: TRBJ2-7

cdr3_nt: TGTGCCAGTAGTATAGCGGACGCCTACGAGCAGTACTTC
cdr3_aa: CASSIADAYEQYF
v_call: TRBV19
d_call: -
clone_size: few
j_call: TRBJ2-7

cdr3_nt: TGTGCCAGCAGTTTATGGAATACGCAGTATTTT
cdr3_aa: CASSLWNTQYF
v_call: TRBV12-3/TRBV12-4
d_call: -
clone_size: -
j_call: TRBJ2-3